The 25 T cell receptor beta chains presented below share a single source sample, sequenced in a study of control samples from healthy donors and cancer patients. Generated by immunoSEQ multiplex PCR, the TCRdb table keeps only in-frame clones and is missing some. The sample yields 100,000 to 150,000 clones, approximately 90% seen once. Sequencing was carried out using blood. All receptors derive from a man younger than 30 in good health.

The chain joins TRBV5-1 to TRBJ2-5; D is uncertain. V lost 0 bases and J 9 bases, leaving 6 bases between the germline ends. The germline CDR1 and CDR2 sequences are SGHRS and YFSETQ. The CDR3 runs 11 residues. The CDR3 bases are TGCGCCAGCAGCTTGGGAAGGGCCCAGTACTTC. The encoded protein is CASSLGRAQYF. The whole variable domain, remainder taken from reference TRBV5-1 and TRBJ2-5, is KAGVTQTPRYLIKTRGQQVTLSCSPISGHRSVSWYQQTPGQGLQFLFEYFSETQRNKGNFPGRFSGRQFSNSRSEMNVSTLELGDSALYLCASSLGRAQYFGPGTRLLVL.

The chain carries TRBV5-4 and TRBJ1-5; the D gene is possibly TRBD1 (6 bases). The CDR3 is made up of 13 amino acids. In germline, CDR1 is SGHNT, CDR2 YYREEE (reference sequence). Deletions cut 4 bases from V and 2 bases from J, with 7 bases between. The CDR3 sequence: CASSAGGNQPQHF. CDR3 sequence (DNA): TGTGCCAGCAGCGCAGGGGGCAATCAGCCCCAGCATTTT.

The chain is built from TRBV19 and TRBJ2-7; D uncertain. The CDR3 contains 13 residues. Per the germline V gene, CDR1 is LNHDA and CDR2 is SQIVND (reference sequence). V dropped 2 bases and J dropped 7 bases, with 12 bases sitting between them. CDR3 amino acids: CASSISSYVEQYF. Here the CDR3 DNA reads TGTGCCAGTAGTATATCGTCCTACGTGGAGCAGTACTTC.

The J gene is TRBJ2-5, the V gene TRBV10-3; weak D call: TRBD2 (6 bases). The V end was cut by 4 bases, the J end by 3 bases, with 9 bases between. Looked up from germline, CDR1 is ENHRY and CDR2 is SYGVKD. This CDR3 has 13 residues. This chain's CDR3 is CAISGGGEETQYF. The CDR3 DNA follows: TGTGCCATCAGTGGAGGCGGGGAAGAGACCCAGTACTTC.

The rearrangement uses TRBV5-6 and TRBJ2-3, with D uncertain. The CDR3 is 15 residues long. Germline lookup yields CDR1 SGHDT and CDR2 YYEEEE. Trimming cost V 1 base and J 0 bases, with 9 bases left between them. The CDR3 region has the DNA TGTGCCAGCAGCTTGAGGGCAACTAGCACAGATACGCAGTATTTT. This translates into CASSLRATSTDTQYF.

The chain links TRBV2 to TRBJ2-5, with D perhaps given as TRBD1 or TRBD2 (5 bases each). This CDR3 has 11 amino acids. CDR1 is SNHLY and CDR2 is FYNNEI in the germline V gene. V lost 7 bases, J lost 7 bases, and 10 bases lay in between. CDR3 sequence: CASMGRGTQYF. In nucleotides, the CDR3 is TGTGCCAGCATGGGACGAGGGACCCAGTACTTC. Full variable domain (remainder filled in from reference TRBV2 and TRBJ2-5): EPEVTQTPSHQVTQMGQEVILRCVPISNHLYFYWYRQILGQKVEFLVSFYNNEISEKSEIFDDQFSVERPDGSNFTLKIRSTKLEDSAMYFCASMGRGTQYFGPGTRLLVL.

The chain carries TRBV7-8 and TRBJ1-1; D is unresolved. The germline gives CDR1 SGHVS, CDR2 FQNEAQ. The CDR3 consists of 15 residues. Between the trimmed V and J ends, which lost 0 bases and 3 bases, there was a span of 11 bases. This chain's CDR3 is CASSLAGIGYTEAFF. DNA of the CDR3: TGTGCCAGCAGCTTAGCGGGGATAGGGTACACTGAAGCTTTCTTT.

The chain joins TRBV5-6 to TRBJ1-5, with D hard to call. The V gene lost 0 bases and the J gene lost 0 bases, with 4 bases spanning the gap. This CDR3 region has 14 residues. Germline CDR1 SGHDT, CDR2 YYEEEE. CDR3 sequence (DNA): TGTGCCAGCAGCTTGGCCAGTAGCAATCAGCCCCAGCATTTT. It encodes CASSLASSNQPQHF.

The chain recombines TRBV10-1 with TRBJ2-1; TRBD2 is a possible D gene (5 bases). V lost 4 bases and J lost 0, with 7 bases in between. The CDR3 spans 14 residues. Germline lookup yields CDR1 WNHNN and CDR2 SYGVQD (reference sequence). CDR3 sequence (DNA): TGCGCCAGCAGTGCTAGCTACTCCTACAATGAGCAGTTCTTC. Encoded protein: CASSASYSYNEQFF.

The J gene is TRBJ2-7, the V gene TRBV27, with 9 nucleotides matching TRBD1. CDR1 MNHEY and CDR2 SMNVEV come from the germline V gene (reference sequence). The trim removed 6 bases at V and 5 bases at J, leaving 5 bases unmatched. The CDR3 runs to 13 residues. The CDR3 reads CASRTGGIHEQYF. CDR3 DNA: TGTGCCAGCAGAACAGGGGGCATACACGAGCAGTACTTC.

The chain joins TRBV6-4 to TRBJ2-3; 7 bases agree with TRBD2. CDR3 size: 14 residues. After removal of 3 bases from V and 4 bases from J, the junction contained 4 bases not matched to a gene. Germline CDR1 and CDR2: MRHNA and SNTAGT. CDR3 region: CASSEGLAADTQYF. Here the CDR3 DNA reads TGTGCCAGCAGTGAAGGGCTAGCGGCAGATACGCAGTATTTT.

The chain couples TRBV19 to TRBJ1-1, with D unresolved. Trimming took off 5 bases at V and 0 bases at J, with 10 bases between the two ends. Looked up from germline, CDR1 is LNHDA and CDR2 is SQIVND (reference sequence). The CDR3 extends over 14 amino acids. The CDR3 sequence is CASSAGLMNTEAFF. CDR3 DNA: TGTGCCAGTAGTGCGGGCCTAATGAACACTGAAGCTTTCTTT.

V gene TRBV4-1 combines with J gene TRBJ2-1; 10 nucleotides match TRBD2. Losses at the gene ends were 1 base for V and 15 bases for J; bases not matched to a gene: 9. The CDR3 runs 14 residues. The germline V gene has CDR1 MGHRA and CDR2 YSYEKL. In DNA, the CDR3 is TGCGCCAGCAGCCAAGGCCCTAGCGGGAGTAATCCGTTCTTC. It translates to CASSQGPSGSNPFF.

This chain uses TRBV18 with TRBJ1-5; D not resolved. This CDR3 region has 15 residues. V was cut by 1 base and J by 5 bases, with 12 bases left in between. The germline V gene has CDR1 KGHSH and CDR2 LQKENI. The CDR3 reads CASSPQGSGDQPQHF. The CDR3 DNA reads TGTGCCAGCTCACCACAAGGGTCTGGCGATCAGCCCCAGCATTTT.

The V gene is TRBV29-1, the J gene TRBJ2-5, with D possibly TRBD1 on 6 matching bases. Trimming took 0 bases from V and 2 from J, leaving 13 bases between them. The CDR3 is made up of 15 amino acids. Germline CDR1 SQVTM, CDR2 ANQGSEA. The CDR3 DNA reads TGCAGCGTTGAAGATTTCGGACAGACTCAAGAGACCCAGTACTTC. Its translation: CSVEDFGQTQETQYF. Variable domain in full (rest from reference TRBV29-1 and TRBJ2-5): SAVISQKPSRDICQRGTSLTIQCQVDSQVTMMFWYRQQPGQSLTLIATANQGSEATYESGFVIDKFPISRPNLTFSTLTVSNMSPEDSSIYLCSVEDFGQTQETQYFGPGTRLLVL.

The rearrangement joins TRBV27 to TRBJ1-1, with a weak D call TRBD1 (6 bases). CDR1 MNHEY and CDR2 SMNVEV come from the germline V gene (reference sequence). The CDR3 length is 13 residues. With 5 bases removed from V and 6 bases from J, the gap between germline ends came to 13 bases. Here the CDR3 reads CASSPHRVAEAFF. CDR3 coding DNA: TGTGCCAGCAGTCCGCACAGGGTTGCTGAAGCTTTCTTT.

The chain uses TRBV5-1 and TRBJ2-2; weak D call: TRBD1 (7 bases). This CDR3 contains 18 residues. The V gene's germline CDR1 is SGHRS and CDR2 YFSETQ. Trimming took off 0 bases at V and 6 bases at J, with 21 bases between the two ends. CDR3: CASSLAGGGTDASGELFF. The CDR3 DNA follows: TGCGCCAGCAGCTTGGCAGGAGGGGGCACGGATGCCTCCGGGGAGCTGTTTTTT.

This clone was picked up a small number of times. This sequence joins TRBV5-5 and TRBJ1-3; possible D gene TRBD1, 6 bases. The CDR3 covers 16 residues. CDR1 is SGHKS, CDR2 YYEKEE, per germline (reference sequence). The ends were cut back, 8 bases at V and 2 bases at J, with 20 bases in the middle. The CDR3 DNA is TGTGCCAGGAACTATCACGACAGGACGCCTGGAAACACCATATATTTT. Translating gives CARNYHDRTPGNTIYF.

This clone is a singleton in its sample. This chain uses TRBV5-6 with TRBJ2-7, with D perhaps TRBD1 (5 bases). Germline loops: CDR1 SGHDT, CDR2 YYEEEE. V shed 0 bases and J shed 1 base, with 14 bases lying between them. This CDR3 is 16 amino acids long. CDR3: CASSLVGRTPSYEQYF. CDR3 nucleotides: TGTGCCAGCAGCTTGGTAGGCAGGACACCTTCCTACGAGCAGTACTTC.

The CDR3, as DNA: TGCGCCAGCAGCTCTAGGACGAGGCTGACCGAGGGGTACGAGCAGTACTTC. This encodes CASSSRTRLTEGYEQYF. J is TRBJ2-7 and V is TRBV10-2; tentatively, D is TRBD1 or TRBD2 (5 bases each). Trimming pared 6 bases from V and 4 bases from J, leaving 25 bases between. There are 17 residues in the CDR3. Per germline, CDR1 WSHSY and CDR2 SAAADI.

The V and J genes are TRBV15 and TRBJ1-6; no reliable D call. This CDR3 has 14 residues. Germline lookup yields CDR1 LNHNV and CDR2 YYDKDF (reference sequence). The V gene lost 1 base and the J gene lost 6 bases, with 7 bases spanning the gap. The CDR3 loop is CATSRVGVNSPLHF. Here the CDR3 DNA reads TGTGCCACCAGCAGAGTAGGAGTTAATTCACCCCTCCACTTT.

In this sample, this clone turned up once. The chain carries TRBV2 and TRBJ2-5; TRBD1 might be the D (6 bases). V lost 7 bases, J lost 5 bases, and 14 bases lay in between. CDR1 and CDR2 (germline): SNHLY, FYNNEI. The CDR3 has 13 residues. The CDR3 region is CASTIPQGETQYF. CDR3 nucleotide sequence: TGTGCCAGCACCATACCCCAGGGGGAGACCCAGTACTTC.

The chain is built from TRBV5-5 and TRBJ1-4, with TRBD1 as a possible D gene (5 bases). The CDR3 is 14 amino acids. Trimming removed 4 bases at V and 7 bases at J, with 14 bases between. Germline V CDR1 and CDR2: SGHKS, YYEKEE (reference sequence). CDR3 sequence: CASSLRGEREKLFF. The DNA of the CDR3 is TGTGCCAGCAGCCTTCGGGGGGAGCGTGAAAAACTGTTTTTT.

The chain carries TRBV7-6 and TRBJ2-2, with D maybe TRBD1 (5 bases). CDR1 SGHVS and CDR2 FNYEAQ come from the germline V gene. This CDR3 comprises 15 residues. The germline V and J ends were trimmed by 5 bases and 0 bases, with 10 bases remaining between them. This CDR3 is CASSRTPSNTGELFF. In nucleotides, the CDR3 is TGTGCCAGCAGCCGGACACCCTCGAACACCGGGGAGCTGTTTTTT.

V usage is TRBV5-1 and J usage is TRBJ2-7; D remains ambiguous. CDR1 SGHRS and CDR2 YFSETQ come from the germline V gene. Trimming shortened V by 4 bases and J by 4 bases, and 9 bases separated the two germline ends. This CDR3 has 12 amino acids. CDR3 coding DNA: TGCGCCAGCAGCCCGTTAGGGTACGAGCAGTACTTC. Translation: CASSPLGYEQYF. The full variable domain, with the rest looked up from reference TRBV5-1 and TRBJ2-7, is KAGVTQTPRYLIKTRGQQVTLSCSPISGHRSVSWYQQTPGQGLQFLFEYFSETQRNKGNFPGRFSGRQFSNSRSEMNVSTLELGDSALYLCASSPLGYEQYFGPGTRLTVT.